This T cell receptor (beta chain) comes out of a study of response to subunit inactivated influenza vaccine. This clonotype was seen ten or more times. What it binds is unknown. Germline values: CDR1 SGHVS, CDR2 FNYEAQ. The ends lost 1 base at V and 1 base at J; junction bases unmatched: 12. CDR3 size: 18 residues. TCRdb independently ran MiXCR on the RT-PCR reads; one entry per CDR3 protein. There are 150,000 or so distinct CDR3 sequences in the sample; approximately 12% occur only once, and approximately 35% lies in the top ten. Study outcomes and limitations: Authors suggested seasonal influenza vaccinations each recruit few new T cells.

This receptor was obtained from a man in his fifties or sixties who received an inactivated influenza vaccine. The J gene is TRBJ2-7, the V gene TRBV7-6, with 8 bases aligning to TRBD2. The sequenced sample was CD8+ T cells sorted from PBMCs, obtained about 24 months after vaccination. The CDR3, as DNA: TGTGCCAGCAGCTTAGGGCGGGGGGACGTATCGCCTTCCTACGAGCAGTACTTC. Translated, it gives CASSLGRGDVSPSYEQYF.